This passage covers 30 T cell receptor beta chains from one sample sequenced in a study of technical replicates of blood from several donors. Clones were read by immunoSEQ multiplex PCR, and TCRdb kept only the in-frame ones, dropping some. Seen here are tens of thousands of clones, about 96% observed once, and the top ten hold around 0.2%. Specimen: T cells isolated from PBMCs. These receptors originate from a human donor in good health.

The CDR3 DNA reads TGTGCCAGCAGCGTAGCAGGGATCGGCACTGAAGCTTTCTTT. Amino acid sequence: CASSVAGIGTEAFF. The chain links TRBV9 to TRBJ1-1, with D tentatively TRBD1 (5 bases). This CDR3 region has 14 residues. Germline-derived CDR1 and CDR2 are SGDLS and YYNGEE. Trimming removed 0 bases from V and 4 bases from J, with 10 bases in between.

The V call is TRBV28, the J call TRBJ2-1, with no clear D. V was clipped by 3 bases and J by 8 bases, with 5 bases between them. Looked up from germline, CDR1 is MDHEN and CDR2 is SYDVKM. The CDR3 loop spans 11 amino acids. The CDR3: CASSFPDEQFF. DNA of the CDR3: TGTGCCAGCAGTTTTCCGGATGAGCAGTTCTTC.

This clone is a singleton in its sample. The chain uses TRBV18 and TRBJ1-1, with TRBD1 as a possible D gene (5 bases). The CDR3 length is 13 residues. The germline V and J ends were trimmed by 8 bases and 6 bases, with 16 bases remaining between them. Per germline, CDR1 KGHSH and CDR2 LQKENI. The chain's CDR3 is CASGATGGPEAFF. DNA for the CDR3: TGTGCCAGCGGGGCGACGGGAGGGCCTGAAGCTTTCTTT.

The rearrangement joins TRBV5-1 to TRBJ2-7, with 9 bases aligning to TRBD1. This CDR3 has 14 amino acids. The V gene end was trimmed by 3 bases and the J gene end by 5 bases; junction bases not matched to a gene: 6. CDR1 is SGHRS and CDR2 is YFSETQ in the germline V gene. The CDR3 DNA is TGCGCCAGCAGCTCGGGACAGGGATTCGACGAGCAGTACTTC. It yields the protein CASSSGQGFDEQYF. Together with reference TRBV5-1 and TRBJ2-7, the CDR3 gives the full variable domain: KAGVTQTPRYLIKTRGQQVTLSCSPISGHRSVSWYQQTPGQGLQFLFEYFSETQRNKGNFPGRFSGRQFSNSRSEMNVSTLELGDSALYLCASSSGQGFDEQYFGPGTRLTVT.

The chain is built from TRBV7-8 and TRBJ2-4, with 11 positions matching TRBD1. Germline V CDR1 and CDR2: SGHVS, FQNEAQ. The ends lost 5 bases at V and 9 bases at J; junction bases unmatched: 6. The CDR3 has 14 residues. The CDR3 nucleotides are TGTGCCAGCAGCCCTGGGACAGGGGGAGGCATTCAGTACTTC. It yields the protein CASSPGTGGGIQYF. The complete variable domain, with remaining parts taken from reference TRBV7-8 and TRBJ2-4, reads GAGVSQSPRYKVAKRGQDVALRCDPISGHVSLFWYQQALGQGPEFLTYFQNEAQLDKSGLPSDRFFAERPEGSVSTLKIQRTQQEDSAVYLCASSPGTGGGIQYFGAGTRLSVL.

The chain couples TRBV5-6 to TRBJ2-5, with D perhaps TRBD2 (7 bases). The CDR3 contains 16 residues. Germline V CDR1 and CDR2: SGHDT, YYEEEE. Deletions cut 1 base from V and 0 bases from J, with 13 bases between. CDR3 coding DNA: TGTGCCAGCAGCTTGTGGGCGGGGGCCAACCAAGAGACCCAGTACTTC. As protein: CASSLWAGANQETQYF.

The V and J genes are TRBV5-1 and TRBJ2-5; 8 bases align to TRBD2. The CDR3 covers 14 residues. J gave up 2 bases and V 4 bases, and 4 bases lay outside the gene matches. The germline CDR1 and CDR2 sequences are SGHRS and YFSETQ. The CDR3 sequence is CASSPGGSQETQYF. The CDR3 region has the DNA TGCGCCAGCAGCCCGGGGGGGAGTCAAGAGACCCAGTACTTC.

The chain employs TRBV5-8 and TRBJ1-1; the D gene is possibly TRBD1 (5 bases). Trimming stripped 2 bases from V and 0 bases from J, with 11 bases between. The CDR3 runs 15 residues. The germline CDR1 and CDR2 sequences are SGHTS and YDEGEE. This CDR3 is CASSFRGGVNTEAFF. CDR3 DNA sequence: TGTGCCAGCAGCTTTAGGGGAGGAGTGAACACTGAAGCTTTCTTT.

The genes are TRBV6-5 and TRBJ2-7, with D maybe TRBD1 (5 bases). Germline CDR1 and CDR2: MNHEY and SVGAGI. The V gene lost 2 bases and the J gene lost 6 bases, with 14 bases spanning the gap. This CDR3 comprises 14 residues. CDR3 nucleotides: TGTGCCAGCAGTTACGGCCCTCAGCAGGGCGAGCAGTACTTC. Translating it yields CASSYGPQQGEQYF.

The chain carries TRBV9 and TRBJ2-1; TRBD2 matches 8 bases. The CDR3 is made up of 15 amino acids. The trim removed 4 bases at V and 6 bases at J, leaving 9 bases unmatched. Germline CDR1 reads SGDLS; CDR2 reads YYNGEE. The CDR3 is CASSISGLGINEQFF. The CDR3, as DNA: TGTGCCAGCAGCATATCGGGACTAGGGATCAATGAGCAGTTCTTC.

The V and J genes are TRBV7-9 and TRBJ1-2; the D gene is possibly TRBD1 (6 bases). The V end lost 5 bases, the J end lost 6 bases, and 13 bases lay between the germline ends. Germline V lookup: CDR1 SEHNR, CDR2 FQNEAQ (reference sequence). There are 13 residues in the CDR3. The CDR3 region has the DNA TGTGCCAGCAGCGATCAGGGACACCATGGCTACACCTTC. It yields the protein CASSDQGHHGYTF.

The chain employs TRBV2 and TRBJ2-5; 10 positions agree with TRBD2. V shed 8 bases, J shed 5 bases, and the junction held 11 bases outside the gene matches. The CDR3 length is 15 residues. CDR1 is SNHLY and CDR2 is FYNNEI in the germline V gene. The CDR3 spells CASQLRTSGGETQYF. DNA of the CDR3: TGTGCCAGCCAACTCAGGACTAGCGGAGGCGAGACCCAGTACTTC.

The chain employs TRBV7-6 and TRBJ2-6, with 10 bases aligning to TRBD1. Germline trimming cut 6 bases from V and 1 base from J; bases unmatched to any gene: 6. This CDR3 is built from 17 residues. From germline, CDR1 is SGHVS and CDR2 FNYEAQ. The CDR3 DNA reads TGTGCCAGCAGTAGACAGGGGGCAGCTTCTGGGGCCAACGTCCTGACTTTC. Residues: CASSRQGAASGANVLTF.

This sequence joins TRBV6-6 and TRBJ2-7, with a possible D match to TRBD1 (6 bases). The CDR3 runs 14 residues. CDR1 is MNHNY, CDR2 SVGAGI, per germline (reference sequence). Trimming took 6 bases from V and 2 from J, leaving 14 bases between them. For the CDR3, the DNA is TGTGCCAGCAGCCCCGGGACACCCCCCTACGAGCAGTACTTC. It encodes CASSPGTPPYEQYF.

In DNA form, the CDR3 reads TGTGCTAGTGGCCCTAGTCCCGGGACAGGGCCCTATGGCTACACCTTC. It specifies CASGPSPGTGPYGYTF. The chain joins TRBV12-5 to TRBJ1-2; 9 bases map to TRBD1. CDR1 and CDR2 from the germline V gene are LGHNT and FRNRAP. V shed 6 bases and J 4 bases; nucleotides not matched to a gene: 12. This CDR3 comprises 16 residues.

The chain carries TRBV28 and TRBJ2-7; TRBD1 matches 7 bases. V shed 8 bases and J 4 bases; nucleotides not matched to a gene: 2. The CDR3 runs to 11 residues. Germline assignment: CDR1 MDHEN and CDR2 SYDVKM. The CDR3 coding sequence is TGTGCCAGCCGGGACAGTTACGAGCAGTACTTC. It yields the protein CASRDSYEQYF.

The V gene is TRBV7-7, the J gene TRBJ2-1; possibly TRBD2 for D (6 bases). CDR3 size: 16 residues. Germline loops: CDR1 SSHAT, CDR2 FNYEAQ (reference sequence). V gave up 1 base and J gave up 0 bases, with 10 bases separating them. CDR3 in DNA: TGTGCCAGCAGCTTAGGAAGCGGGTCCTCCTACAATGAGCAGTTCTTC. This gives the protein CASSLGSGSSYNEQFF.

The J gene is TRBJ1-2, the V gene TRBV28; possible D gene TRBD1, 6 bases. The CDR3 has 12 residues. Germline V CDR1 and CDR2: MDHEN, SYDVKM. V lost 5 bases and J lost 7, with 11 bases in between. CDR3 residues: CASSPSGVGYTF. The CDR3, as DNA: TGTGCCAGCAGTCCCTCAGGGGTTGGCTACACCTTC.

The chain combines TRBV4-1 with TRBJ1-5, with D perhaps TRBD1 (5 bases). The germline V gene has CDR1 MGHRA and CDR2 YSYEKL. Trimming left V 4 bases short and J 0 bases short, with 10 bases between. The CDR3 has 15 amino acids. This CDR3 reads CASSLDSYSNQPQHF. The CDR3 region has the DNA TGCGCCAGCAGCCTCGACAGTTATAGCAATCAGCCCCAGCATTTT.

The gene calls are TRBV6-5 and TRBJ2-2, with a weak D call TRBD2 (6 bases). V lost 0 bases, J lost 3 bases, and 11 bases lay in between. Germline loops: CDR1 MNHEY, CDR2 SVGAGI. The CDR3 has 16 amino acids. This CDR3 is CASSYSMRGDTGELFF. CDR3 nucleotide sequence: TGTGCCAGCAGTTACTCGATGCGGGGAGACACCGGGGAGCTGTTTTTT.

The J gene is TRBJ1-4, the V gene TRBV28; tentative D call: TRBD1 (5 bases). CDR3 length: 16 residues. Germline V CDR1 and CDR2: MDHEN, SYDVKM. V dropped 2 bases and J dropped 7 bases, with 17 bases sitting between them. The CDR3 loop reads CASSLVRGASSEKLFF. CDR3 bases: TGTGCCAGCAGTTTAGTTCGCGGGGCAAGTAGTGAAAAACTGTTTTTT.

This chain joins TRBV5-1 and TRBJ2-3, with D unclear. The CDR3 sequence is 14 residues long. Trimming removed 0 bases at V and 4 bases at J, with 9 bases between. Per the germline V gene, CDR1 is SGHRS and CDR2 is YFSETQ. The CDR3 nucleotides read TGCGCCAGCAGCTTGGTCGGGTCTTCAGATACGCAGTATTTT. Amino acid sequence: CASSLVGSSDTQYF.

The chain links TRBV4-1 to TRBJ1-1, with D perhaps matching TRBD1 (6 bases). The CDR3 is 15 residues long. V was shortened by 8 bases and J by 1 base, with 17 bases between the two germline ends. Germline CDR1 MGHRA, CDR2 YSYEKL. The CDR3 region is CASAIRQATNTEAFF. The CDR3 DNA follows: TGCGCCAGCGCCATAAGACAGGCAACGAACACTGAAGCTTTCTTT.

CDR3 sequence reads: CASSGAGAGYSGYTF. The DNA for the CDR3 is TGTGCCAGCAGCGGCGCGGGGGCGGGGTATAGTGGCTACACCTTC. V and J are TRBV7-2 and TRBJ1-2; weak D call: TRBD1 (6 bases). There are 15 residues in the CDR3. Between the trimmed V and J ends, which lost 5 bases and 7 bases, there was a span of 20 bases. Germline assignment: CDR1 SGHTA and CDR2 FQGNSA.

The chain links TRBV18 to TRBJ2-2; D possibly corresponds to TRBD1 (6 bases). The germline V gene encodes CDR1 KGHSH and CDR2 LQKENI. V gave up 6 bases and J gave up 5 bases, with 19 bases separating them. This CDR3 contains 16 residues. The CDR3 here is CASSSRDTLGTGELFF. The CDR3 bases are TGTGCCAGCTCGTCAAGGGACACTCTAGGAACCGGGGAGCTGTTTTTT.

V usage is TRBV4-1 and J usage is TRBJ2-4, with a weak D call TRBD1 (6 bases). Germline V gene lookup returns CDR1 MGHRA and CDR2 YSYEKL. The CDR3 is made up of 18 amino acids. V lost 4 bases and J lost 1, with 20 bases in between. CDR3 nucleotides: TGCGCCAGCAGCCCAGGACAGTTCGTCAGGTTGGCCAAAAACATTCAGTACTTC. This codes for CASSPGQFVRLAKNIQYF.

V usage is TRBV4-1 and J usage is TRBJ2-1, with 9 nucleotides matching TRBD2. There are 15 residues in the CDR3. V dropped 0 bases and J dropped 9; count of bases not matched to a gene: 6. Germline lookup yields CDR1 MGHRA and CDR2 YSYEKL. CDR3 in amino acids: CASSQEASGRFEQFF. DNA of the CDR3: TGCGCCAGCAGCCAAGAAGCCAGCGGGAGGTTTGAGCAGTTCTTC.

The chain combines TRBV27 with TRBJ2-2; D gene unclear. The V and J ends lost 3 bases and 4 bases respectively, with 9 bases between them. Per germline, CDR1 MNHEY and CDR2 SMNVEV (reference sequence). The CDR3 sequence is 14 residues long. The CDR3 coding sequence is TGTGCCAGCAGTTTGCTAGTGGGCACCGGGGAGCTGTTTTTT. This encodes CASSLLVGTGELFF.

This clone was seen just once. The genes are TRBV9 and TRBJ2-5; TRBD2 matches at 10 bases. This CDR3 is 14 amino acids long. V shed 2 bases and J 9 bases; nucleotides not matched to a gene: 7. Germline V lookup: CDR1 SGDLS, CDR2 YYNGEE. The CDR3 here is CASSVASGSGAQYF. DNA for the CDR3: TGTGCCAGCAGCGTGGCTAGCGGGAGTGGGGCCCAGTACTTC. Complete variable domain (other parts from reference TRBV9 and TRBJ2-5): DSGVTQTPKHLITATGQRVTLRCSPRSGDLSVYWYQQSLDQGLQFLIQYYNGEERAKGNILERFSAQQFPDLHSELNLSSLELGDSALYFCASSVASGSGAQYFGPGTRLLVL.

This clone has a single count. Mismatch with germline at one junction end may stem from a read error. The chain is built from TRBV6-1 and TRBJ2-7; TRBD1 might be the D (6 bases). Germline lookup yields CDR1 MNHNS and CDR2 SASEGT. The CDR3 spans 15 residues. CDR3 in amino acids: CASSEAGHRSTSMDF. The CDR3 DNA sequence: TGTGCCAGCAGTGAAGCGGGACACAGATCTACGAGTATGGACTTC.